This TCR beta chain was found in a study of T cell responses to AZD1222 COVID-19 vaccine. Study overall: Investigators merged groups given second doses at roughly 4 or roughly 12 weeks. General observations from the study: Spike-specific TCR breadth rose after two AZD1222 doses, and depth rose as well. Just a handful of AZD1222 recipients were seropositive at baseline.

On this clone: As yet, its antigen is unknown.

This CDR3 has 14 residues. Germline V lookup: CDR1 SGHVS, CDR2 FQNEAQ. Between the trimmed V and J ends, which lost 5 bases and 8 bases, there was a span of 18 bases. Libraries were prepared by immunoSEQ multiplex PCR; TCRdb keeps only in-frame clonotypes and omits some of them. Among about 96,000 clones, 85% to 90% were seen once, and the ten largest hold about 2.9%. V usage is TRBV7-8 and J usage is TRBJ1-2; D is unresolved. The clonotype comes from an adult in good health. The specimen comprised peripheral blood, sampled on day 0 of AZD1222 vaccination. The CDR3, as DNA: TGTGCCAGCAGCCTCGGCTCAGTCGCGGTCGGCTACACCTTC. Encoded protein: CASSLGSVAVGYTF.